The entry below gives a single TCR beta chain sequence along with its context. Its antigen is unknown. This sample was included in a study of response to subunit inactivated influenza vaccine. General observations from the study: A suggestion made by the authors is that each seasonal influenza vaccination recruits few new T cells.

TCRdb fed the RT-PCR reads into MiXCR, producing one record per CDR3 protein. The sample lists some 570,000 distinct CDR3 sequences, roughly 10% occurring once. CDR1 SGHTA and CDR2 FQGNSA come from the germline V gene. The CDR3 consists of 16 residues. V shed 6 bases and J 1 base; nucleotides not matched to a gene: 10. This sample was also put to use in a study of T cells expressing NK-cell markers. From that second work: TCR beta cDNA was made by 5'RACE template switching with UMIs. The study found these clonotypes also leading the CD3+CD56-NKG2C+ fraction in a few donors.

The material sequenced was PBMCs from blood, taken on the day of vaccination. V usage is TRBV7-2 and J usage is TRBJ2-3, with 7 bases that match TRBD2. This receptor was identified in a man aged 50 or older who received an inactivated influenza vaccine. CDR3 amino acids: CASSFPQRDGTDTQYF. In DNA, the CDR3 is TGTGCCAGCAGTTTCCCGCAGCGGGATGGCACAGATACGCAGTATTTT.